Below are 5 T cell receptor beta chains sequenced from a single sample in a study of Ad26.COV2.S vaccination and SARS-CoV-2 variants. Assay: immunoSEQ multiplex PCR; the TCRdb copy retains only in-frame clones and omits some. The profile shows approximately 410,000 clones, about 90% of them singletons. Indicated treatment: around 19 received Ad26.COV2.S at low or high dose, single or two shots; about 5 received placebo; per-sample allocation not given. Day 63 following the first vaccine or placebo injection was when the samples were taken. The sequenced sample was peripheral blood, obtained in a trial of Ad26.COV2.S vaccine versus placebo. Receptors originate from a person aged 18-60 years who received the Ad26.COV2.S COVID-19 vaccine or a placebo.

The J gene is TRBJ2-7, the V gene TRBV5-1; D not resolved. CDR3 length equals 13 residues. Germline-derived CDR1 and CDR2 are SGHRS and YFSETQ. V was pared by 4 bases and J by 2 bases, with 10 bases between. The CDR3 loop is CASSGMVAYEQYF. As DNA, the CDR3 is TGCGCCAGCAGCGGGATGGTGGCCTACGAGCAGTACTTC.

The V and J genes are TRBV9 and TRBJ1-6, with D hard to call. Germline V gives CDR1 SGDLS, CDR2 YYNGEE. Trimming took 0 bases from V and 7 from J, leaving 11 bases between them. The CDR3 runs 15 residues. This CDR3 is CASSVDPHKNSPLHF. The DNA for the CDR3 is TGTGCCAGCAGCGTAGACCCACACAAAAATTCACCCCTCCACTTT.

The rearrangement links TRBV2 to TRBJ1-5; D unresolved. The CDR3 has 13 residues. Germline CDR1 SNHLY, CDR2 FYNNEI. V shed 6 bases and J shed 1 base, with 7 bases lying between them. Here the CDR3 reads CASSAGSNQPQHF. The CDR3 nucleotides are TGTGCCAGCAGCGCGGGAAGCAATCAGCCCCAGCATTTT.

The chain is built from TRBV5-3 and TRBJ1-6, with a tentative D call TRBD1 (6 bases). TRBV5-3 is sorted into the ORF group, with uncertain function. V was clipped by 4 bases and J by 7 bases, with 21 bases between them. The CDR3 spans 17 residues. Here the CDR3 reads CARSRTEGGNRNSPLHF. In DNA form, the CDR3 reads TGTGCCAGAAGCCGGACTGAGGGGGGTAACAGGAATTCACCCCTCCACTTT.

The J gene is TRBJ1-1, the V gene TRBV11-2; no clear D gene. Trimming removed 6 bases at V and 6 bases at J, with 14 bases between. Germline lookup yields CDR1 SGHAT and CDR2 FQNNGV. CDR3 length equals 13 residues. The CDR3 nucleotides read TGTGCCAGCAGTCCTTACCTCAGATCTGAAGCTTTCTTT. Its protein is CASSPYLRSEAFF.